The subject of this entry is one TCR beta chain. The final CDR3 position lacks the conserved phenylalanine or tryptophan, pointing to a likely read error. This specimen comes from a study of tumor and adjacent non-tumor tissue in lung cancer. The library came from three nested PCR rounds adapted from ARM-PCR protocols. TCRdb called the multiplex PCR reads again in MiXCR, with one record for every CDR3 protein. The table has 100,000 or so distinct CDR3 sequences, 60% to 80% seen once. RNA was extracted from bulk tissue without any cell sorting. More than 3 cm separated this lung sample from the edge of the tumor. The CDR3 sequence is 16 residues long. The germline gives CDR1 DFQATT, CDR2 SNEGSKA (reference sequence).

The sequencing sample was made of distant non-tumor lung tissue. This TCR came from a man between 25 and 39 years old with non-small cell lung cancer. The chain joins TRBV20-1 to TRBJ2-3; D may be TRBD2 (5 bases). CDR3 bases: TGCAGTGTTAGAGATTTTTTCATAGTGGGAGCAGATACGCAGTATTTG. Its translation is CSVRDFFIVGADTQYL.